Listed below are T cell receptor beta chains from one sample, sequenced in a study of shared clonotypes between healthy human individuals. Assay used: immunoSEQ multiplex PCR; TCRdb lists only in-frame clones, some missing. The sample carries some 2,500,000 clones, roughly 93% recorded once. The sequenced material came from naive CD4+ T cells from PBMCs. The origin of the receptors is a man younger than 30 in good health. Some clones in this sample may be carry-over from other donors' samples. Both conserved end residues are trimmed from each CDR3.

12,TRBV7-3,TRBJ2-5,ASAPGQGAKTQY
11,TRBV7-3,TRBJ2-1,ASSPGLDNEQF
13,TRBV7-8,TRBJ1-2,ASSLTFGSGGGYT
15,TRBV18,TRBJ2-7,ASSPLRSVSPTYEQY
12,TRBV6-1,TRBJ1-2,ASSALHPSYGYT
18,TRBV28,TRBJ2-1,ASSEIPHGLAGGYYNEQF
14,TRBV18,TRBJ2-6,ASSPDEVSGANVLT
12,TRBV5-1,TRBJ2-7,ASSLGALGYEQY
14,TRBV5-1,TRBJ1-3,ASSLEAASSGNTIY
11,TRBV9,TRBJ1-2,ASSVTGSGGYT